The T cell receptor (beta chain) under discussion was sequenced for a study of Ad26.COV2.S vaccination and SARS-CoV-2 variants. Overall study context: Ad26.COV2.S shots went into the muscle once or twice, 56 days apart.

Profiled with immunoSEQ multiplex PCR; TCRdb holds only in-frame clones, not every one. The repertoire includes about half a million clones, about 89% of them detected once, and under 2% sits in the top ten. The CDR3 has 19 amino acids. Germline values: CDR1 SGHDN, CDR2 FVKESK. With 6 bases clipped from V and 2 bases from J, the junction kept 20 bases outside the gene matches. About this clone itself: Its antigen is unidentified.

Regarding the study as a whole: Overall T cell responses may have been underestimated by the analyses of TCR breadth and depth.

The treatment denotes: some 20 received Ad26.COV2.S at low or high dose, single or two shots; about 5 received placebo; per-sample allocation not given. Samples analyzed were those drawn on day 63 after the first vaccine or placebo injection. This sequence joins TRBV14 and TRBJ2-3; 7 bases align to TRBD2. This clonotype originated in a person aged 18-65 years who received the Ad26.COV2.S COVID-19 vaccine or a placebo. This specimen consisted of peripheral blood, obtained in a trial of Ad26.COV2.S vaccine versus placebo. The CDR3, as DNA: TGTGCCAGCAGGAAATCCGGTTACAGGCGGGGGTCTACCACAGATACGCAGTATTTT. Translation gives CASRKSGYRRGSTTDTQYF.